Presented here are 10 T cell receptor beta chains from one specimen sequenced in a study of blood T cell repertoires in COVID-19. Generated by immunoSEQ multiplex PCR, the TCRdb table keeps only in-frame clones and is missing some. The data show around 300,000 clones, roughly 87% seen once. Material: PBMCs or T cells enriched from blood (not recorded which). Receptors originate from a woman aged 25 to 39 who had recovered from COVID-19.

V and J are TRBV11-3 and TRBJ2-7; tentatively, D is TRBD1 (6 bases). CDR1 SGHNT and CDR2 YENEEA come from the germline V gene. The V gene lost 5 bases and the J gene lost 4 bases, with 18 bases spanning the gap. This CDR3 has 15 amino acids. The CDR3 protein is CASSPPRPGAYEQYF. The DNA for the CDR3 is TGTGCCAGCAGCCCCCCCCGTCCAGGGGCTTACGAGCAGTACTTC.

This clone was seen only once. No conserved phenylalanine or tryptophan ends this CDR3, so it is likely a read error. The DNA is omitted, as the CDR3 cannot be located on it reliably, and the CDR3 follows TCRdb's listing. The V gene is TRBV29-1, the J gene TRBJ1-1; TRBD1 is the table's D call and was not checked against the DNA. Germline V gene sequence: CDR1 SQVTM, CDR2 ANQGSEA. The CDR3 has 13 residues if both end residues are counted. The CDR3 is CSVEDPAGAIRIL.

The V gene is TRBV27, the J gene TRBJ1-4, with a tentative D call TRBD1 (5 bases). Germline loops: CDR1 MNHEY, CDR2 SMNVEV (reference sequence). Trimming removed 5 bases at V and 6 bases at J, with 16 bases between. This CDR3 has 15 residues. CDR3: CASSPLAGLYEKLFF. The CDR3 DNA is TGTGCCAGCAGTCCCCTCGCAGGGCTTTATGAAAAACTGTTTTTT.

The V gene is TRBV5-1, the J gene TRBJ2-5; possibly TRBD2 for D (6 bases). Between the trimmed V and J ends, which lost 3 bases and 4 bases, there was a span of 16 bases. The CDR3 covers 15 residues. Looked up from germline, CDR1 is SGHRS and CDR2 is YFSETQ. The CDR3 sequence is CASSSSTGRGETQYF. The CDR3 region has the DNA TGCGCCAGCAGCTCCAGTACCGGGAGAGGAGAGACCCAGTACTTC.

V gene TRBV7-6 combines with J gene TRBJ1-5, with D perhaps TRBD1 (5 bases). Germline V gene sequence: CDR1 SGHVS, CDR2 FNYEAQ. V lost 5 bases to trimming and J lost 3 bases, with 14 bases between them. CDR3 length: 15 amino acids. The CDR3 here is CASSRRRGHNQPQHF. The CDR3 nucleotides are TGTGCCAGCAGCCGCCGGAGGGGTCACAATCAGCCCCAGCATTTT.

The chain carries TRBV28 and TRBJ1-2; no definite D call. The CDR3 contains 13 residues. V was trimmed by 6 bases and J by 8 bases, leaving 16 bases between them. Germline assignment: CDR1 MDHEN and CDR2 SYDVKM. In DNA form, the CDR3 reads TGTGCCAGCAGCACCCACTCCCGGTGGGGCTACACCTTC. Its translation: CASSTHSRWGYTF.

The chain employs TRBV6-6 and TRBJ1-6; D not certain. Trimming shortened V by 0 bases and J by 10 bases, and 7 bases separated the two germline ends. The CDR3 loop spans 13 amino acids. Per germline, CDR1 MNHNY and CDR2 SVGAGI (reference sequence). In DNA form, the CDR3 reads TGTGCCAGCAGTTACTCTGCTGGCTCACCCCTCCACTTT. Residues: CASSYSAGSPLHF.

The rearrangement joins TRBV27 to TRBJ2-1; TRBD2 agrees at 13 bases. The CDR3 totals 18 residues. Germline V lookup: CDR1 MNHEY, CDR2 SMNVEV (reference sequence). With 8 bases clipped from V and 4 bases from J, the junction kept 14 bases outside the gene matches. CDR3 loop: CASAALLGTSGVYNEQFF. The CDR3 DNA reads as TGTGCCAGCGCTGCACTCCTTGGGACTAGCGGGGTATACAATGAGCAGTTCTTC.

The V and J genes are TRBV6-1 and TRBJ2-5, with a tentative D call TRBD1 (6 bases). The germline CDR1 and CDR2 sequences are MNHNS and SASEGT. This CDR3 is 12 amino acids long. V was trimmed by 3 bases and J by 5 bases, leaving 7 bases between them. For the CDR3, the DNA is TGTGCCAGCAGTGAGAGGGGGGAGACCCAGTACTTC. It codes for CASSERGETQYF.

The V and J genes are TRBV6-5 and TRBJ1-4; a weak D match, TRBD1 (6 bases). The germline gives CDR1 MNHEY, CDR2 SVGAGI. The CDR3 extends over 15 amino acids. Trimming stripped 0 bases from V and 3 bases from J, with 8 bases between. CDR3 sequence reads: CASSYSQGANEKLFF. CDR3 sequence (DNA): TGTGCCAGCAGTTACTCACAGGGAGCTAATGAAAAACTGTTTTTT.